This entry lists 10 T cell receptor beta chains sequenced from one sample in a study of T cell repertoires in cytomegalovirus infection. Via MiXCR, TCRdb re-called the reads, giving one row per CDR3 protein. The sample carries 310,000 or so distinct CDR3 sequences, roughly 25% recorded once. Sequenced: PBMCs. Receptor source: a human donor in good health (CMV status not recorded). Some clones in this sample may be carry-over from other donors' samples.

This chain connects TRBV20-1 to TRBJ2-7; no clear D. The CDR3 runs to 13 residues. Germline assignment: CDR1 DFQATT and CDR2 SNEGSKA (reference sequence). V lost 5 bases and J lost 7, with 18 bases in between. DNA for the CDR3: TGCAGTGCTCGACCCGGACCCATTGGAGAGCAGTACTTC. Translated, it gives CSARPGPIGEQYF.

This clonotype was observed a handful of times. The chain recombines TRBV6-6 with TRBJ1-2, with 12 bases lining up with TRBD1. This CDR3 is built from 15 residues. With V trimmed by 5 bases and J by 7 bases, 8 bases remained unmatched. Germline V gene sequence: CDR1 MNHNY, CDR2 SVGAGI (reference sequence). The CDR3 spells CASSGDRGRVRGYTF. CDR3 in DNA: TGTGCCAGCAGTGGGGACAGGGGGCGCGTTCGTGGCTACACCTTC.

The chain recombines TRBV14 with TRBJ1-6; D is unclear. Germline V gene lookup returns CDR1 SGHDN and CDR2 FVKESK. Deletions cut 2 bases from V and 7 bases from J, with 6 bases between. The CDR3 length is 13 residues. The chain's CDR3 is CASSQFLNSPLHF. The CDR3 DNA sequence: TGTGCCAGCAGCCAATTTCTGAATTCACCCCTCCACTTT. The full variable domain, in which reference TRBV14 and TRBJ1-6 provide the parts outside the CDR3, is EAGVTQFPSHSVIEKGQTVTLRCDPISGHDNLYWYRRVMGKEIKFLLHFVKESKQDESGMPNNRFLAERTGGTYSTLKVQPAELEDSGVYFCASSQFLNSPLHFGNGTRLTVT.

This rearrangement joins TRBV25-1 to TRBJ2-2; D is tentatively TRBD1 or TRBD2 (5 bases each). This CDR3 region has 15 residues. The V gene lost 6 bases and the J gene lost 1 base, with 12 bases spanning the gap. The germline V gene encodes CDR1 MGHDK and CDR2 SYGVNS. Here the CDR3 reads CASRRGSRNTGELFF. The CDR3 bases are TGTGCCAGCAGGAGGGGTTCCAGGAACACCGGGGAGCTGTTTTTT.

The chain has TRBV20-1 and TRBJ2-5; 10 bases map to TRBD2. The CDR3 has 12 residues. Germline CDR1 and CDR2: DFQATT and SNEGSKA (reference sequence). Trimming cost V 6 bases and J 4 bases; bases outside gene matches: 2. The CDR3 reads CSARTSGETQYF. CDR3 in DNA: TGCAGTGCGAGGACTAGCGGAGAGACCCAGTACTTC.

This clonotype was detected only a few times. This chain joins TRBV7-9 and TRBJ1-1; D is possibly TRBD1 (6 bases). The germline CDR1 and CDR2 sequences are SEHNR and FQNEAQ (reference sequence). The CDR3 is made up of 12 amino acids. V gave up 5 bases and J gave up 8 bases, with 12 bases separating them. CDR3 protein: CASSPWTAEAFF. The CDR3, as DNA: TGTGCCAGCAGCCCTTGGACAGCCGAAGCTTTCTTT.

Only a few counts were recorded for this clonotype. This rearrangement joins TRBV28 to TRBJ2-1, with 9 bases lining up with TRBD1. This CDR3 has 20 residues. Germline V gene data show CDR1 as MDHEN and CDR2 as SYDVKM. V lost 3 bases, J lost 6 bases, and 21 bases stayed unmatched. CDR3 amino acids: CASSFNAGQGPTYRLNEQFF. The CDR3 DNA reads as TGTGCCAGCAGTTTTAACGCGGGACAGGGTCCCACCTATCGGCTCAATGAGCAGTTCTTC. The full variable domain, its missing parts supplied by reference TRBV28 and TRBJ2-1, is DVKVTQSSRYLVKRTGEKVFLECVQDMDHENMFWYRQDPGLGLRLIYFSYDVKMKEKGDIPEGYSVSREKKERFSLILESASTNQTSMYLCASSFNAGQGPTYRLNEQFFGPGTRLTVL.

At least ten counts were recorded for this clonotype. The rearrangement uses TRBV7-3 and TRBJ2-2; no definite D call. V was cut by 5 bases and J by 7 bases, with 14 bases left in between. This CDR3 spans 14 amino acids. The germline V gene has CDR1 SGHTA and CDR2 FQGTGA. CDR3 sequence reads: CASSPRARNGELFF. CDR3 in DNA: TGTGCCAGCAGCCCCCGCGCCCGTAACGGGGAGCTGTTTTTT.

The genes are TRBV5-1 and TRBJ1-2, with 9 bases fitting TRBD1. The germline V gene has CDR1 SGHRS and CDR2 YFSETQ. The CDR3 totals 15 residues. V was clipped by 1 base and J by 8 bases; unmatched bases: 9. The CDR3 DNA sequence: TGCGCCAGCAGCTTGTCATCGGACAGGGGATCCGGCTACACCTTC. Amino acids: CASSLSSDRGSGYTF. The full variable domain, its missing parts supplied by reference TRBV5-1 and TRBJ1-2, is KAGVTQTPRYLIKTRGQQVTLSCSPISGHRSVSWYQQTPGQGLQFLFEYFSETQRNKGNFPGRFSGRQFSNSRSEMNVSTLELGDSALYLCASSLSSDRGSGYTFGSGTRLTVV.

This chain joins TRBV27 and TRBJ2-1; no definite D call. Germline assignment: CDR1 MNHEY and CDR2 SMNVEV (reference sequence). The V end lost 6 bases, the J end lost 4 bases, and 7 bases lay between the germline ends. The CDR3 is made up of 12 amino acids. The CDR3 DNA reads TGTGCCAGCAGAGCTTTGTACAATGAGCAGTTCTTC. Protein sequence: CASRALYNEQFF.